Listed below are T cell receptor beta chains from one sample, sequenced in a study of cytomegalovirus exposure and HLA in healthy donors. The assay was immunoSEQ multiplex PCR, and TCRdb's table has in-frame clones only and misses some. The repertoire holds around 140,000 clones, with 72% as singletons. Sequenced input: PBMCs. Every receptor here comes from a man aged 50 to 59 in good health and CMV-seropositive. The CDR3 runs from the conserved cysteine through the conserved F or W. A D gene is named only where the DNA matches it firmly. Clone size is stated in some rows and not others, as once, few, many or a class when expanded.

DNA: TGTGCCAGCAGCATGTATGGCTACACCTTC
CDR3: CASSMYGYTF
D: -
V: TRBV2
J: TRBJ1-2
length: 10
size: few

DNA: TGTTCCAGCAGCTTAGTAAGAACAGGGAACATGAACACTGAAGCTTTCTTT
CDR3: CSSSLVRTGNMNTEAFF
D: -
V: TRBV7-9
J: TRBJ1-1
length: 17
size: -

DNA: TGCGCCAGCAGCTTGGATGAGCGGGGCCTCTCATCCCTGGCTGAAAAACTGTTTTTT
CDR3: CASSLDERGLSSLAEKLFF
D: -
V: TRBV5-1
J: TRBJ1-4
length: 19
size: -

DNA: TGTGCCAGCAGCTATTATAGCAATCAGCCCCAGCATTTT
CDR3: CASSYYSNQPQHF
D: -
V: TRBV5-6
J: TRBJ1-5
length: 13
size: -

DNA: TGTGCCAGCAGCACCGCCCCGACAGGGTATACTAGCAATCAGCCCCAGCATTTT
CDR3: CASSTAPTGYTSNQPQHF
D: TRBD1
V: TRBV5-6
J: TRBJ1-5
length: 18
size: -

DNA: TGTGCCAGAAGTGCCGGGGATTTGAAAATGAACACTGAAGCTTTCTTT
CDR3: CARSAGDLKMNTEAFF
D: -
V: TRBV5-3
J: TRBJ1-1
length: 16
size: -

DNA: TGTGCCAGTAGTGCGGTTAGCTTTAGCAATCAGCCCCAGCATTTT
CDR3: CASSAVSFSNQPQHF
D: -
V: TRBV19
J: TRBJ1-5
length: 15
size: -

DNA: TGTGCCAGCAGTTACAAGGGGTCTAATGAAAAACTGTTTTTT
CDR3: CASSYKGSNEKLFF
D: -
V: TRBV27
J: TRBJ1-4
length: 14
size: -

DNA: TGTGCCAGCAGCCCCGGGTTTGGGAACACTGAAGCTTTCTTT
CDR3: CASSPGFGNTEAFF
D: -
V: TRBV7-2
J: TRBJ1-1
length: 14
size: -

DNA: TGCAGCGTTGAAGACCCCGGGACTTATAACAATGAGCAGTTCTTC
CDR3: CSVEDPGTYNNEQFF
D: -
V: TRBV29-1
J: TRBJ2-1
length: 15
size: few

DNA: TGTGCCAGCAGCTTGTCGGTAACTTCGAACACCGGGGAGCTGTTTTTT
CDR3: CASSLSVTSNTGELFF
D: -
V: TRBV7-3
J: TRBJ2-2
length: 16
size: -

DNA: TGTGCCAGCAGCTTAGGGCAGGGGGCCGACGAGCAGTACTTC
CDR3: CASSLGQGADEQYF
D: TRBD1
V: TRBV11-2
J: TRBJ2-7
length: 14
size: -

DNA: TGCGCCAGCAGCTGGGGACAGTTATACAATGAGCAGTTCTTC
CDR3: CASSWGQLYNEQFF
D: TRBD1
V: TRBV5-1
J: TRBJ2-1
length: 14
size: -

DNA: TGCGCCAGCCGATTCTCACCGGGACAGGGGGCTGCTAGGGACATTCAGTACTTC
CDR3: CASRFSPGQGAARDIQYF
D: TRBD1
V: TRBV4-3
J: TRBJ2-4
length: 18
size: -

DNA: TGTGCCAGCAGCTTAGTAGGACAGGGGGCCCGCGAGCAGTACTTC
CDR3: CASSLVGQGAREQYF
D: TRBD1
V: TRBV7-8
J: TRBJ2-7
length: 15
size: -

DNA: TGTGCTAGTGGTTTGGCCTTCGACAGGGAGCAGTTCTTC
CDR3: CASGLAFDREQFF
D: -
V: TRBV12-5
J: TRBJ2-1
length: 13
size: -

DNA: TGTGCCAGCAGCGTTAGACGAAGCGGGAGCGGCTACAATGAGCAGTTCTTC
CDR3: CASSVRRSGSGYNEQFF
D: TRBD2
V: TRBV9
J: TRBJ2-1
length: 17
size: -

DNA: TGCGCCAGCAGCCAAGATAAGCGTGAAGCTTTCTTT
CDR3: CASSQDKREAFF
D: -
V: TRBV4-1
J: TRBJ1-1
length: 12
size: -

DNA: TGTGCCACCAGCCCTTCGCCGGCAGATACGCAGTATTTT
CDR3: CATSPSPADTQYF
D: -
V: TRBV15
J: TRBJ2-3
length: 13
size: -

DNA: TGCAGCGTTAATGGGGCGCGGACAGGGACCTACAATGAGCAGTTCTTC
CDR3: CSVNGARTGTYNEQFF
D: TRBD1
V: TRBV29-1
J: TRBJ2-1
length: 16
size: few

DNA: TGCAGCGCAGCGACAGCACGCAATCAGCCCCAGCATTTT
CDR3: CSAATARNQPQHF
D: -
V: TRBV29-1
J: TRBJ1-5
length: 13
size: -

DNA: TGTGCCAGCCAATTGGGACAACTGAACACTGAAGCTTTCTTT
CDR3: CASQLGQLNTEAFF
D: -
V: TRBV2
J: TRBJ1-1
length: 14
size: -

DNA: TGTGCCACCAGCAGAGCAGCGGGCGATTCCTACGAGCAGTACTTC
CDR3: CATSRAAGDSYEQYF
D: -
V: TRBV15
J: TRBJ2-7
length: 15
size: few

DNA: TGTGCCAGCAGTCGACAGGGGGTGAACACTGAAGCTTTCTTT
CDR3: CASSRQGVNTEAFF
D: TRBD1
V: TRBV2
J: TRBJ1-1
length: 14
size: -

DNA: TGTGCCAGCAGTCCCGGGGGGCTTCGCAATCAGCCCCAGCATTTT
CDR3: CASSPGGLRNQPQHF
D: -
V: TRBV6-5
J: TRBJ1-5
length: 15
size: -

DNA: TGCGCCAGCAGCTTAGAACAGGGGTACAATGAGCAGTTCTTC
CDR3: CASSLEQGYNEQFF
D: TRBD1
V: TRBV5-1
J: TRBJ2-1
length: 14
size: -

DNA: TGTGCCAGCAGCTTGTCAGGAGATACGCAGTATTTT
CDR3: CASSLSGDTQYF
D: -
V: TRBV5-5
J: TRBJ2-3
length: 12
size: -

DNA: TGTGCCAGCAGCCAAGCCCTGGCCGCTAGCGGGAGTGGTGAGCAGTTCTTC
CDR3: CASSQALAASGSGEQFF
D: TRBD2
V: TRBV4-2
J: TRBJ2-1
length: 17
size: -

DNA: TGTGCCAGCTCACCACCAAGCGGGAGGTCCAACGAGCAGTACTTC
CDR3: CASSPPSGRSNEQYF
D: TRBD2
V: TRBV18
J: TRBJ2-7
length: 15
size: -

DNA: TGTGCCAGCAGTCACACAGGGGGAGGGTACGAGCAGTACTTC
CDR3: CASSHTGGGYEQYF
D: -
V: TRBV6-1
J: TRBJ2-7
length: 14
size: few

DNA: TGCGCCAGCAGCCAACCGGCCCTCCGGGTTCGGACAGAGAACACCGGGGAGCTGTTTTTT
CDR3: CASSQPALRVRTENTGELFF
D: -
V: TRBV4-1
J: TRBJ2-2
length: 20
size: -

DNA: TGTGCCAGCAGTGATCGCGGGGAGCCGTCCAATGAGCAGTTCTTC
CDR3: CASSDRGEPSNEQFF
D: -
V: TRBV6-1
J: TRBJ2-1
length: 15
size: -

DNA: TGTGCCAGCAGCCGACAGGGACAGGGGAACACTGAAGCTTTCTTT
CDR3: CASSRQGQGNTEAFF
D: TRBD1
V: TRBV7-8
J: TRBJ1-1
length: 15
size: -

DNA: TGTGCCAGCATTGGGCAGGGAAGGACTGAAGCTTTCTTT
CDR3: CASIGQGRTEAFF
D: -
V: TRBV28
J: TRBJ1-1
length: 13
size: -

DNA: TGTGCCAGCTCAGGCTACAGGGGCGACACTGAAGCTTTCTTT
CDR3: CASSGYRGDTEAFF
D: TRBD1
V: TRBV18
J: TRBJ1-1
length: 14
size: -

DNA: TGTGCCAGCAGTGAACTAGCGGGGGGGCCAGATACGCAGTATTTT
CDR3: CASSELAGGPDTQYF
D: TRBD2
V: TRBV6-1
J: TRBJ2-3
length: 15
size: few

DNA: TGTGCCAGCAGCTTAGCAGGGACAGACGAGCAGTACTTC
CDR3: CASSLAGTDEQYF
D: TRBD1
V: TRBV11-2
J: TRBJ2-7
length: 13
size: -

DNA: TGTGCCAGCAGCCTCGGCAGGAAGAGCTCCTACAATGAGCAGTTCTTC
CDR3: CASSLGRKSSYNEQFF
D: -
V: TRBV7-9
J: TRBJ2-1
length: 16
size: -

DNA: TGCGCCAGCAGCCAAGAATCAGCGGGAGGCGCAGATACGCAGTATTTT
CDR3: CASSQESAGGADTQYF
D: TRBD2
V: TRBV4-1
J: TRBJ2-3
length: 16
size: -

DNA: TGTGCCACAACTGGAGGGCTTCCCAACTACGAGCAGTACTTC
CDR3: CATTGGLPNYEQYF
D: -
V: TRBV6-6
J: TRBJ2-7
length: 14
size: -

DNA: TGCAGCGTTCTATCCCCAGGGACAGGGCTCTATGGCTACACCTTC
CDR3: CSVLSPGTGLYGYTF
D: TRBD1
V: TRBV29-1
J: TRBJ1-2
length: 15
size: -

DNA: TGTGCCAGCAGTTACGGTAGGCAGGGGAACACTGAAGCTTTCTTT
CDR3: CASSYGRQGNTEAFF
D: -
V: TRBV2
J: TRBJ1-1
length: 15
size: few

DNA: TGTGCCAGCACAAAGGACAGGGGAGCGGGGGCTTTCTTT
CDR3: CASTKDRGAGAFF
D: TRBD1
V: TRBV14
J: TRBJ1-1
length: 13
size: few

DNA: TGCGCCAGCAGCTCTTCTGCCCCCCAGGCCGAGCAGTACTTC
CDR3: CASSSSAPQAEQYF
D: -
V: TRBV5-1
J: TRBJ2-7
length: 14
size: -

DNA: TGTGCCGGCAGCCGGGACTTGGGGAACACTGAAGCTTTCTTT
CDR3: CAGSRDLGNTEAFF
D: -
V: TRBV11-2
J: TRBJ1-1
length: 14
size: -

DNA: TGTGCCAGCAGCGCCCGGGGGGAAAGGACTGAAGCTTTCTTT
CDR3: CASSARGERTEAFF
D: -
V: TRBV9
J: TRBJ1-1
length: 14
size: -

DNA: TGTGCCAGCAGTTACTCGTGGACAGGGACTGAAGCTTTCTTT
CDR3: CASSYSWTGTEAFF
D: TRBD1
V: TRBV6-5
J: TRBJ1-1
length: 14
size: -

DNA: TGCAGCGTTGAAGTACTTGAAAAACTGTTTTTT
CDR3: CSVEVLEKLFF
D: -
V: TRBV29-1
J: TRBJ1-4
length: 11
size: -

DNA: TGTGCCTCCACAGGACCGAGGCCCAACACCGGGGAGCTGTTTTTT
CDR3: CASTGPRPNTGELFF
D: -
V: TRBV2
J: TRBJ2-2
length: 15
size: -

DNA: TGTGCCAGCAGAAAGTACAGCCAAGGGACCCAGTACTTC
CDR3: CASRKYSQGTQYF
D: -
V: TRBV6-1
J: TRBJ2-5
length: 13
size: once

DNA: TGTGCCAGCAGCCTGAACCGGGTCGACTACGAGCAGTACTTC
CDR3: CASSLNRVDYEQYF
D: -
V: TRBV7-2
J: TRBJ2-7
length: 14
size: -

DNA: TGTGCCAGCAGCCCAGTGGGGGCAGGGGGTTTATTCTACGAGCAGTACTTC
CDR3: CASSPVGAGGLFYEQYF
D: TRBD1
V: TRBV7-9
J: TRBJ2-7
length: 17
size: -

DNA: TGTGCCAGCACCCCCTCGGGACTAGCGAATCCTTCCTACAATGAGCAGTTCTTC
CDR3: CASTPSGLANPSYNEQFF
D: TRBD2
V: TRBV28
J: TRBJ2-1
length: 18
size: -

DNA: TGTGCCAGCAGCCCGGGGGGGGGCAATGGCTACACCTTC
CDR3: CASSPGGGNGYTF
D: -
V: TRBV5-6
J: TRBJ1-2
length: 13
size: -

DNA: TGCAGTTGGACAAGACAAGAGACCCAGTACTTC
CDR3: CSWTRQETQYF
D: -
V: TRBV20-1
J: TRBJ2-5
length: 11
size: -

DNA: TGTGCCAGCAGTCGACAGGCAGGACAACAAGAGACCCAGTACTTC
CDR3: CASSRQAGQQETQYF
D: -
V: TRBV2
J: TRBJ2-5
length: 15
size: -

DNA: TGTGCCATCAGTGAGTCGCAGGGGGCCAGTGGCTACACCTTC
CDR3: CAISESQGASGYTF
D: TRBD1
V: TRBV10-3
J: TRBJ1-2
length: 14
size: -

DNA: TGTGCCAGCAGTTCGAGACTAGCGGGAGAGAGGTACGAGCAGTACTTC
CDR3: CASSSRLAGERYEQYF
D: TRBD2
V: TRBV28
J: TRBJ2-7
length: 16
size: few

DNA: TGTGCCAGCAGCCAGGCGGGGGTCGGGAGGGAGACCCAGTACTTC
CDR3: CASSQAGVGRETQYF
D: TRBD2
V: TRBV4-2
J: TRBJ2-5
length: 15
size: few

DNA: TGTGCCAGCAGTGGGACAGGGGCACGAGATACGCAGTATTTT
CDR3: CASSGTGARDTQYF
D: TRBD1
V: TRBV6-1
J: TRBJ2-3
length: 14
size: -